Listed below are T cell receptor beta chains from one sample, sequenced in a study of neoadjuvant anti-PD-1 for oral cavity cancer. The data were produced by immunoSEQ multiplex PCR, yet TCRdb's version contains in-frame clones alone and is incomplete. This table has some 30,000 clones, roughly 85% appearing once. The sequencing here drew on PBMCs, taken after nivolumab (anti-PD-1) treatment. The source is a person aged 40 to 85 with oral cavity squamous cell carcinoma. The CDR3 runs from the conserved cysteine through the conserved F or W. D genes are given only for firm matches. Some rows mark clone size as missing; the rest say once, few, many or name a class of expanded clone.

CDR3nt,CDR3aa,v_gene,j_gene,abundance,d_gene
TGCGCCAGCAGCCAAGGGGGGCCTATCGGGGAGCTGTTTTTT,CASSQGGPIGELFF,TRBV4-3,TRBJ2-2,-,-
TGTGCCAGCAGTTACCGGGACAGTAATTCACCCCTCCACTTT,CASSYRDSNSPLHF,TRBV6-6,TRBJ1-6,-,TRBD1
TGCGCCAGCAGCCAAGTCACGGCAGGGTGGAGGAGCACTGAAGCTTTCTTT,CASSQVTAGWRSTEAFF,TRBV4-3,TRBJ1-1,-,-
TGCGCCAGCAGCCAGCGGCAGGGAGATAACTATGGCTACACCTTC,CASSQRQGDNYGYTF,TRBV4-3,TRBJ1-2,-,-
TGTGCCAGCAGCAAATCGGGACAGGTTCCTTTACCACCCGGGGCCAACGTCCTGACTTTC,CASSKSGQVPLPPGANVLTF,TRBV21-1,TRBJ2-6,-,-
TGTGCCGGCAGGTCGGACAGGGAGATCACCGGGGAGCTGTTTTTT,CAGRSDREITGELFF,TRBV6-5,TRBJ2-2,-,TRBD1
TGCAGCGTTAGACAGGGCCGTGCCAATGGCTACACCTTC,CSVRQGRANGYTF,TRBV29-1,TRBJ1-2,-,TRBD1
TGCGCCAGCAGTGAGTATACCCTTGTGGCTTGGGGGACAGGGGACTTTAATCAGCCCCAGCATTTT,CASSEYTLVAWGTGDFNQPQHF,TRBV10-1,TRBJ1-5,once,TRBD1
TGTGCCAGCACCTCCCCTAGGACAGGGGGCCATGGCTACACCTTC,CASTSPRTGGHGYTF,TRBV11-2,TRBJ1-2,few,TRBD1
TGTGCCAGCAGCCCCCGGACAGGGGAACCGAACTGTGGCTCTGGAAACACCATATATTTT,CASSPRTGEPNCGSGNTIYF,TRBV6-7,TRBJ1-3,-,TRBD1
TGTGCCATCAGTGAAATCCTGTTCCGACAGTCAAATTCGTTTTCACCCCTCCACTTT,CAISEILFRQSNSFSPLHF,TRBV10-3,TRBJ1-6,-,-
TGTGCCATCCTAGCGGGGGGGCGCGGAGACCAGTACTTC,CAILAGGRGDQYF,TRBV2,TRBJ2-5,few,TRBD2
TGTGCCAGCTCCCTAAGAAGGGGCCAAGAGACCCAGTACTTC,CASSLRRGQETQYF,TRBV27,TRBJ2-5,-,-
TGTGCCAGCAGTTACTCGAGGCCCTCATCGAGGTCACCCCTCCACTTT,CASSYSRPSSRSPLHF,TRBV6-5,TRBJ1-6,few,-
TGTGCCAGCAGTTATGCTAGCGGGGCCTACGAGCAGTACTTC,CASSYASGAYEQYF,TRBV28,TRBJ2-7,-,TRBD2
TGTGCCAGTAGTAAACCCCTTAGGTATTCGGACAATGAGCAGTTCTTC,CASSKPLRYSDNEQFF,TRBV19,TRBJ2-1,-,-
TGCAGCGGGGGGGCCTTTCCCGGTGAGCAGTTCTTC,CSGGAFPGEQFF,TRBV29-1,TRBJ2-1,-,-
TGTGCCAGCAGCGTGGGGGGACAGGTACAAGAGACCCAGTACTTC,CASSVGGQVQETQYF,TRBV9,TRBJ2-5,-,TRBD1
TGTGCCAGTAGTATAGCGCTCGGACAGGGGCCCTACGAGCAGTACTTC,CASSIALGQGPYEQYF,TRBV19,TRBJ2-7,-,TRBD1
TGTGCCAGCAGCTTAAATGGACCCTACGAGCAGTACTTC,CASSLNGPYEQYF,TRBV13,TRBJ2-7,few,-
TGTGCCTGGAGTGTGGACGGGACGGTCTACAATGAGCAGTTCTTC,CAWSVDGTVYNEQFF,TRBV30,TRBJ2-1,-,-
TGTGCCAGCTCGGCATTTGGCTATGGCTACACCTTC,CASSAFGYGYTF,TRBV6-1,TRBJ1-2,-,-